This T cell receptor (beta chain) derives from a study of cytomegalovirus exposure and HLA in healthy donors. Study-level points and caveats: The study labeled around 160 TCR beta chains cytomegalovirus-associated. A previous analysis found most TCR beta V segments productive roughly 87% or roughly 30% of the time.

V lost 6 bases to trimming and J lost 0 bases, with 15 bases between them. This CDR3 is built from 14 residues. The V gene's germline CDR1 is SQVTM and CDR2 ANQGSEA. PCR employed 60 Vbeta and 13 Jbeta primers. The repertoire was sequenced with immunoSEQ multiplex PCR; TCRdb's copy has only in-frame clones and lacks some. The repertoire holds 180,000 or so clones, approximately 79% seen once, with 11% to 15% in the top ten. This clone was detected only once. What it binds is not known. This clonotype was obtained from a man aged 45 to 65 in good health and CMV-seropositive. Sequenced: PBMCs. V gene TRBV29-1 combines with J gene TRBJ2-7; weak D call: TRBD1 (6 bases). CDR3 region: CSVGGRHSSYEQYF. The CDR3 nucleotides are TGCAGCGTAGGGGGTCGACATAGCTCCTACGAGCAGTACTTC.